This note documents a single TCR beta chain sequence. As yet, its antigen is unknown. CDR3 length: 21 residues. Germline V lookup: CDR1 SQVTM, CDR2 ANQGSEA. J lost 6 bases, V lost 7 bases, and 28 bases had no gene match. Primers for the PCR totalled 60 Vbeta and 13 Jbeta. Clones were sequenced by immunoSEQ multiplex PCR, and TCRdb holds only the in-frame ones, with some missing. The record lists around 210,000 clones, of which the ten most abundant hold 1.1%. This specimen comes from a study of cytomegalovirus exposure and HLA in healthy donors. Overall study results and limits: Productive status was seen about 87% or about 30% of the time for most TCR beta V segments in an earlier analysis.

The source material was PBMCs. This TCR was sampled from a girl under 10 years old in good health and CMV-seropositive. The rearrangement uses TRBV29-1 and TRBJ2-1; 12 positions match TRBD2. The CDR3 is CSATRIFHRTSGILGSNEQFF. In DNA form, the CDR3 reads TGCAGCGCCACGAGGATTTTCCACCGGACTAGCGGGATACTGGGCAGCAATGAGCAGTTCTTC.